Given below is one TCR beta chain in context. Its antigen is currently unknown. This sample stems from a study of T cells after posttransplantation cyclophosphamide. Study-level results: Later post-transplant blood repertoires were often dominated by donor CD8+ memory clones.

Data came from immunoSEQ multiplex PCR; TCRdb stores just in-frame clones and leaves some out. Of some 66,000 clones detected, over 85% appear once; the ten largest clones hold 2.5% to 3%. The sample comprised PBMCs. The TCR sequence derives from a woman aged 30 to 39 in good health and a related stem cell transplant donor.

This chain's CDR3 is CASSSRTGGAAFF. CDR3 in DNA: TGCGCCAGCAGCTCCAGGACAGGGGGCGCGGCTTTCTTT. The chain recombines TRBV4-1 with TRBJ1-1; 11 nucleotides line up with TRBD1. CDR1 MGHRA and CDR2 YSYEKL come from the germline V gene. The length of the CDR3 is 13 residues. V lost 5 bases and J lost 11; bases outside the gene matches: 7.